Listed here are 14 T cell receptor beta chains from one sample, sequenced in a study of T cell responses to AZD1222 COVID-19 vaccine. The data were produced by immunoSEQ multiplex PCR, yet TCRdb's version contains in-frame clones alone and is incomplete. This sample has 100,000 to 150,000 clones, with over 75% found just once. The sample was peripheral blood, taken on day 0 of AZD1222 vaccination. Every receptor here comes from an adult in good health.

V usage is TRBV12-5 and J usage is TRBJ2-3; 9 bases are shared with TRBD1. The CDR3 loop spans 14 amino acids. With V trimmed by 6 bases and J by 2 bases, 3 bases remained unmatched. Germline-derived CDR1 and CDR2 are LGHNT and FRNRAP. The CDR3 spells CASGRDRVTDTQYF. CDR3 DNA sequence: TGTGCTAGTGGACGGGACAGGGTCACAGATACGCAGTATTTT.

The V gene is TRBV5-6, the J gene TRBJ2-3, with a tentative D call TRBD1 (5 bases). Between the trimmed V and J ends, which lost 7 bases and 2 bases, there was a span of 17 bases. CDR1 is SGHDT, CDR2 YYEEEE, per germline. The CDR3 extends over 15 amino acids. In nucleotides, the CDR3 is TGTGCCAGCGGGCCAGTAAGGGGCTACACAGATACGCAGTATTTT. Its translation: CASGPVRGYTDTQYF.

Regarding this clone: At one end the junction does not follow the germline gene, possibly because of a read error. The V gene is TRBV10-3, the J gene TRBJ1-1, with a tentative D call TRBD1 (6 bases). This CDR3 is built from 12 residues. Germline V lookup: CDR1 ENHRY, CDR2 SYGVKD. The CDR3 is CAISGLTQGRAF. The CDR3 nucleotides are TGTGCCATCAGTGGCCTGACTCAGGGGAGAGCGTTT.

CDR3 coding DNA: TGTGCCAGTAGTACATCTAGACAGGGACGGACCCGTACTTTATCGGATACGCAGTATTTT. Amino acid sequence: CASSTSRQGRTRTLSDTQYF. The chain is built from TRBV19 and TRBJ2-3; 7 nucleotides line up with TRBD1. From germline, CDR1 is LNHDA and CDR2 SQIVND (reference sequence). This CDR3 comprises 20 residues. V lost 4 bases, J lost 6 bases, and 25 bases stayed unmatched.

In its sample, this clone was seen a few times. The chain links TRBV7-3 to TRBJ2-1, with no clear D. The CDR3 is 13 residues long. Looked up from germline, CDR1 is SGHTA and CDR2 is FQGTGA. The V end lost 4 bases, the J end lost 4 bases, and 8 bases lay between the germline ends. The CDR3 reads CASSSLSYNEQFF. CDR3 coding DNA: TGTGCCAGCAGCTCCCTTTCTTACAATGAGCAGTTCTTC.

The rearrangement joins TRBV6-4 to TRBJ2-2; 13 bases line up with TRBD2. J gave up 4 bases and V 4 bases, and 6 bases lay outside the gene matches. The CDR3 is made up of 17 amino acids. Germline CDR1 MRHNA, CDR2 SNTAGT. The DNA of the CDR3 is TGTGCCAGCAGTGCCCAGACTAGCGGGAGGTTCACCGGGGAGCTGTTTTTT. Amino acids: CASSAQTSGRFTGELFF.

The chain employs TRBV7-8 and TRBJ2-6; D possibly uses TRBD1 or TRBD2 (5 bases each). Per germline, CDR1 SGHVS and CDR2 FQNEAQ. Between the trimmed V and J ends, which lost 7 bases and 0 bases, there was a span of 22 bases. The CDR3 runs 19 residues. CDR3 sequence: CASKNYHGGPHSGANVLTF. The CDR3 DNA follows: TGTGCCAGCAAAAACTACCATGGGGGTCCCCACTCTGGGGCCAACGTCCTGACTTTC.

CDR3 nucleotide sequence: TGCGCCAGCAGCCCAGAGGGAGCTAACTATGGCTACACCTTC. Amino acids: CASSPEGANYGYTF. This chain joins TRBV4-3 and TRBJ1-2; D remains ambiguous. V lost 4 bases, J lost 0 bases, and 9 bases lay in between. The V gene's germline CDR1 is LGHNA and CDR2 YSLEER. There are 14 residues in the CDR3.

The CDR3 loop reads CASHQGGYNEQFF. The DNA of the CDR3 is TGTGCCAGTCACCAGGGTGGATACAATGAGCAGTTCTTC. The J gene is TRBJ2-1, the V gene TRBV19, with a tentative D call TRBD1 (5 bases). V gave up 8 bases and J gave up 4 bases, with 12 bases separating them. Germline lookup yields CDR1 LNHDA and CDR2 SQIVND (reference sequence). The CDR3 totals 13 residues.

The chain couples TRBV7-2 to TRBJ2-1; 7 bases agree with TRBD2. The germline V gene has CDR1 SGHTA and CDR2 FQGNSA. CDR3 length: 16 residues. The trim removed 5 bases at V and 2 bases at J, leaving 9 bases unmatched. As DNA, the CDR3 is TGTGCCAGCAGCCGGTTGGCGGGAGCCGCCTACAATGAGCAGTTCTTC. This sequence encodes CASSRLAGAAYNEQFF.

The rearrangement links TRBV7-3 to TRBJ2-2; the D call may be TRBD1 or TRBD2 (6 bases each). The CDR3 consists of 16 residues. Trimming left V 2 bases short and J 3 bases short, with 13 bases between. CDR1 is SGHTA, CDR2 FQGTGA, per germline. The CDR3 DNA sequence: TGTGCCAGCAGCTTAGTCGGGGGCGCCGACACCGGGGAGCTGTTTTTT. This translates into CASSLVGGADTGELFF. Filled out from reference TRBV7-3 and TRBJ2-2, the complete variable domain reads GAGVSQTPSNKVTEKGKYVELRCDPISGHTALYWYRQSLGQGPEFLIYFQGTGAADDSGLPNDRFFAVRPEGSVSTLKIQRTERGDSAVYLCASSLVGGADTGELFFGEGSRLTVL.

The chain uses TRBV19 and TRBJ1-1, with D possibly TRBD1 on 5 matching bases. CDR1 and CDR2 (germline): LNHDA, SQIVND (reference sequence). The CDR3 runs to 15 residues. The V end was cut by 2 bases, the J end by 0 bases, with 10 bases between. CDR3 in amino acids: CASSIIDSLNTEAFF. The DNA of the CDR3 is TGTGCCAGTAGTATAATTGACAGTTTGAACACTGAAGCTTTCTTT.

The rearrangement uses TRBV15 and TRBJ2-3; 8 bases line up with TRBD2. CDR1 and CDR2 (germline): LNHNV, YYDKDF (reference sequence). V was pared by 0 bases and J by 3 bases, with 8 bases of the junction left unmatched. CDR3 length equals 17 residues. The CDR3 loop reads CATSRDPTGGPTDTQYF. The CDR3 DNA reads TGTGCCACCAGCAGAGATCCAACGGGAGGGCCAACAGATACGCAGTATTTT. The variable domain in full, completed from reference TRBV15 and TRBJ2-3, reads DAMVIQNPRYQVTQFGKPVTLSCSQTLNHNVMYWYQQKSSQAPKLLFHYYDKDFNNEADTPDNFQSRRPNTSFCFLDIRSPGLGDTAMYLCATSRDPTGGPTDTQYFGPGTRLTVL.

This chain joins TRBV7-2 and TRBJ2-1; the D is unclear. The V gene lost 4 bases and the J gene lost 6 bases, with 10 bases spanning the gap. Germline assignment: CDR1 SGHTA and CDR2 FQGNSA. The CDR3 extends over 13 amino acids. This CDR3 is CASSSSRSNEQFF. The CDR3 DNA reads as TGTGCCAGCAGCTCTTCTAGGAGCAATGAGCAGTTCTTC.